This is a list of T cell receptor beta chains from one sample in a study of Ad26.COV2.S vaccination and SARS-CoV-2 variants. TCRdb's copy holds only in-frame clones and misses some; the assay was immunoSEQ multiplex PCR. This table has 300,000 to 400,000 clones, around nine tenths appearing once. The source material was peripheral blood, sampled in a trial of Ad26.COV2.S vaccine versus placebo. All receptors come from a person between 18 and 60 years old who received the Ad26.COV2.S COVID-19 vaccine or a placebo. The CDR3 runs from the conserved cysteine through the conserved F or W. Each record gives: J gene, V gene, D gene, clone size, CDR3 protein, CDR3 DNA. D genes are given only for firm matches. The size entry is marked missing in some rows and otherwise reads once, few, many or a size class.

TRBJ1-2 TRBV10-3 - - CATSSMAGYTF TGTGCCACTTCCTCCATGGCGGGCTACACCTTC
TRBJ2-5 TRBV7-9 - - CASSNSTQETQYF TGTGCCAGCAGCAACAGTACCCAAGAGACCCAGTACTTC
TRBJ2-3 TRBV7-8 TRBD2 - CASSLGRAGTITDTQYF TGTGCCAGCAGCTTAGGAAGAGCGGGGACGATCACAGATACGCAGTATTTT
TRBJ1-1 TRBV6-5 TRBD1 - CASTTGTGRTEAFF TGTGCCAGCACTACAGGGACAGGGAGAACTGAAGCTTTCTTT
TRBJ2-7 TRBV4-1 TRBD2 - CASSQVRGGGGAYEQYF TGCGCCAGCAGCCAAGTTAGAGGCGGCGGGGGGGCCTACGAGCAGTACTTC
TRBJ1-6 TRBV5-4 - few CASSLQGYNSPLHF TGTGCCAGCAGCTTGCAAGGGTATAATTCACCCCTCCACTTT
TRBJ2-2 TRBV7-8 - once CASSLGYLGPNTGELFF TGTGCCAGCAGCTTAGGCTACCTGGGGCCGAACACCGGGGAGCTGTTTTTT
TRBJ1-2 TRBV7-9 TRBD1 - CASSPSDRAYGYTF TGTGCCAGCAGCCCGTCAGACAGGGCCTATGGCTACACCTTC
TRBJ2-3 TRBV6-5 - - CASSYSRQKSTDTQYF TGTGCCAGCAGTTACTCGAGACAGAAAAGCACAGATACGCAGTATTTT
TRBJ2-2 TRBV2 - once CASVTEAGELFF TGTGCCAGCGTGACAGAAGCCGGGGAGCTGTTTTTT
TRBJ2-1 TRBV11-2 - - CASSLQGNEQFF TGTGCCAGCAGCTTGCAGGGTAATGAGCAGTTCTTC
TRBJ2-3 TRBV5-1 - - CASSLVPQRGTDTQYF TGCGCCAGCAGCTTGGTTCCCCAGAGGGGGACAGATACGCAGTATTTT
TRBJ2-7 TRBV7-9 - - CASSPHHYSALEQYF TGTGCCAGCAGCCCACATCATTACTCGGCGCTCGAGCAGTACTTC
TRBJ2-5 TRBV5-4 - - CASSLQQETQYF TGTGCCAGCAGCTTGCAACAAGAGACCCAGTACTTC
TRBJ2-1 TRBV5-4 - - CASSAGRSRSSYNEQFF TGTGCCAGCAGCGCCGGACGATCGAGAAGCTCCTACAATGAGCAGTTCTTC
TRBJ2-1 TRBV4-2 - once CASSQGASELVQFF TGTGCCAGCAGCCAAGGGGCCTCTGAGCTCGTGCAGTTCTTC
TRBJ2-3 TRBV4-1 - - CAASAGDTQYF TGCGCCGCTTCGGCGGGAGATACGCAGTATTTT
TRBJ2-2 TRBV5-1 - few CASSLGQTGELFF TGCGCCAGCAGCTTGGGCCAAACCGGGGAGCTGTTTTTT
TRBJ2-5 TRBV12-3/TRBV12-4 - - CASSSGQETQYF TGTGCCAGCAGTTCCGGACAAGAGACCCAGTACTTC
TRBJ2-5 TRBV5-6 TRBD2 - CASSPSGGNQETQYF TGTGCCAGCAGCCCAAGCGGGGGGAACCAAGAGACCCAGTACTTC
TRBJ2-7 TRBV6-5 TRBD1 - CASSYSSPGGYEQYF TGTGCCAGCAGTTACTCGAGTCCAGGGGGCTACGAGCAGTACTTC
TRBJ2-3 TRBV4-1 - - CASSQDGATRDADTQYF TGCGCCAGCAGCCAAGATGGGGCCACCAGGGACGCAGATACGCAGTATTTT
TRBJ2-5 TRBV9 - - CASSVDGRRETQYF TGTGCCAGCAGCGTAGATGGCAGGAGGGAGACCCAGTACTTC
TRBJ1-2 TRBV2 TRBD1 - CASSRDSQANYGYTF TGTGCCAGCAGTAGGGACAGCCAAGCTAACTATGGCTACACCTTC
TRBJ2-3 TRBV3-1/TRBV3-2 TRBD2 once CASSQEVPSGATDTQYF TGTGCCAGCAGCCAAGAAGTTCCTAGCGGGGCTACAGATACGCAGTATTTT
TRBJ1-4 TRBV12-5 TRBD1 - CASGLVQAGGVGEKLFF TGTGCTAGTGGTTTGGTACAGGCAGGGGGCGTCGGTGAAAAACTGTTTTTT
TRBJ1-2 TRBV30 - - CAWSKGNYGYTF TGTGCCTGGAGTAAAGGGAACTATGGCTACACCTTC
TRBJ1-4 TRBV21-1 - - CASSKPRAGLGGKLFF TGTGCCAGCAGCAAACCCAGGGCGGGGCTCGGTGGAAAACTGTTTTTT